This T cell receptor beta chain was profiled in a study of blood T cell repertoires in COVID-19. Study-wide background: The study drew acute and convalescent COVID-19 samples from the United States, Italy and Spain. T cells, B-cell-depleted T cells, or PBMCs supplied cDNA or gDNA.

Methods used by the authors: Estimated nucleated cell counts came from reference gene primer amplification. Measured with immunoSEQ multiplex PCR; TCRdb has only the in-frame clones, and not every one. Clone size and V and J calls were adopted from that table, with D and trimming inferred from the DNA. Of about 150,000 clones in the sample, about four fifths were seen once. With 5 bases removed from V and 6 bases from J, the gap between germline ends came to 14 bases. Germline loops: CDR1 LNHDA, CDR2 SQIVND (reference sequence). The length of the CDR3 is 13 residues. Sequencing input: peripheral blood. This chain connects TRBV19 to TRBJ2-7; possibly TRBD1 for D (5 bases). The receptor's source is a man in his 60s with acute or convalescent COVID-19. Written as DNA, the CDR3 is TGTGCCAGTAGTTCGAACAGGAAATCCGAGCAGTACTTC. This translates into CASSSNRKSEQYF.